Here is one T cell receptor beta chain with its context. Its target is not known. This record comes from a study of OX40 agonist ivuxolimab in advanced cancers. About the study: The dose-escalation group included hepatocellular carcinoma, melanoma, renal cell carcinoma and head and neck cancer.

Germline lookup yields CDR1 GTSNPN and CDR2 SVGIG (reference sequence). The CDR3 is 14 residues long. V trimming: 0 bases; J trimming: 10 bases; junction bases outside the gene matches: 3. Sequenced by immunoSEQ multiplex PCR; TCRdb stores in-frame clones only, minus some. The table records around 73,000 clones, about 90% of them present only once. Broader study findings: Patients with a partial response at 0.1-3.0 mg/kg had among the lowest clonal expansion. There were also nonresponders showing low normalized T-cell clonal expansion.

The sequence was obtained from an adult with an advanced solid tumor such as melanoma, head and neck, liver or kidney cancer. The chain is built from TRBV30 and TRBJ1-6; 10 nucleotides agree with TRBD1. Sequenced here: CD4+ or CD8+ T cells sorted from blood, sampled in a trial of the OX40 agonist ivuxolimab. In nucleotides, the CDR3 is TGTGCCTGGAGTGTTGGGACAGGGGAGTCACCCCTCCACTTT. Its protein product is CAWSVGTGESPLHF.